This record covers a single T cell receptor beta chain. The data stem from a study of blood T cell repertoires in COVID-19. Only in-frame clones appear in the TCRdb table, and some are missing; sequencing was by immunoSEQ multiplex PCR. The table includes over 110,000 clones, approximately 90% detected once. This CDR3 contains 13 residues. Per the germline V gene, CDR1 is PRHDT and CDR2 is FYEKMQ (reference sequence). After removal of 2 bases from V and 4 bases from J, the junction contained 2 bases not matched to a gene. This receptor was taken from a human donor in a cohort sampled during active COVID-19. What was sequenced was peripheral blood. The V call is TRBV13, the J call TRBJ2-7; 7 bases line up with TRBD2. Written as DNA, the CDR3 is TGTGCCAGCAGCTTATGGGAGGGTTACGAGCAGTACTTC. Its protein product is CASSLWEGYEQYF.